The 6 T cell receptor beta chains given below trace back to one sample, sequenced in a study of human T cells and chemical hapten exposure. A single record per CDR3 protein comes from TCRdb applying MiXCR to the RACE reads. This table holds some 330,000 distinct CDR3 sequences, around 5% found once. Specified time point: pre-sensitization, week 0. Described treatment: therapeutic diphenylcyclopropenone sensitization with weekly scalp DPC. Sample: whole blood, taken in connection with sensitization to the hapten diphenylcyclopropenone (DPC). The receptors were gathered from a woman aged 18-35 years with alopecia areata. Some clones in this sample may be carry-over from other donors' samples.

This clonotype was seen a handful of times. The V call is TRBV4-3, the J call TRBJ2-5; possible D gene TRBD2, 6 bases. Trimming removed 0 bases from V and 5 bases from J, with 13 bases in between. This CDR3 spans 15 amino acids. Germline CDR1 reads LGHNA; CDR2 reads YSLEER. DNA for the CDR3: TGCGCCAGCAGCCAAGATAGGGCGGGGATCGAGACCCAGTACTTC. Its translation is CASSQDRAGIETQYF.

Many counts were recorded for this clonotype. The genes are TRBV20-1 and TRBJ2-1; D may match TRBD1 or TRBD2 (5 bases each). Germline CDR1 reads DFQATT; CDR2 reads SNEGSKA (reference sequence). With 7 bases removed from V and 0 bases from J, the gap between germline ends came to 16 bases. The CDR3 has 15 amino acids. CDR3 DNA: TGCAGTGTCCCTAGAGCAGGGAGCTCCTACAATGAGCAGTTCTTC. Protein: CSVPRAGSSYNEQFF.

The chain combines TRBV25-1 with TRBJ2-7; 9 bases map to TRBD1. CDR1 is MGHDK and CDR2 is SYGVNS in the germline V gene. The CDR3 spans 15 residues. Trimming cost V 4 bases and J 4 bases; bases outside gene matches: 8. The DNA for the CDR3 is TGTGCCAGCAGTGCAGGGGGACAGGGAGAATACGAGCAGTACTTC. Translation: CASSAGGQGEYEQYF.

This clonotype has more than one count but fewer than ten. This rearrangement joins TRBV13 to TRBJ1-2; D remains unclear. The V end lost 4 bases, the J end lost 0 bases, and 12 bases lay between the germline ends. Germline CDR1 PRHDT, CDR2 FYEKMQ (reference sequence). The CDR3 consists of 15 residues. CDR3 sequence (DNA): TGTGCCAGCAGCTCCTTAAGTGCCGCTAACTATGGCTACACCTTC. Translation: CASSSLSAANYGYTF.

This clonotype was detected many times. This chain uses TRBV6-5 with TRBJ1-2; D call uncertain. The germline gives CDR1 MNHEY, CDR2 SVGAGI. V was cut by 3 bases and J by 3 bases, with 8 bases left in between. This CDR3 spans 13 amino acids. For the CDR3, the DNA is TGTGCCAGCAGTTATAAGAGATACTATGGCTACACCTTC. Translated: CASSYKRYYGYTF.

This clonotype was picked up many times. CDR3 amino acids: CSARETRTSGGVWEQFF. CDR3 in DNA: TGCAGTGCTAGAGAAACAAGGACTAGCGGGGGGGTTTGGGAGCAGTTCTTC. The chain is built from TRBV20-1 and TRBJ2-1; 15 bases fit TRBD2. The germline gives CDR1 DFQATT, CDR2 SNEGSKA (reference sequence). V shed 0 bases and J 10 bases; nucleotides not matched to a gene: 10. The CDR3 sequence is 17 residues long.